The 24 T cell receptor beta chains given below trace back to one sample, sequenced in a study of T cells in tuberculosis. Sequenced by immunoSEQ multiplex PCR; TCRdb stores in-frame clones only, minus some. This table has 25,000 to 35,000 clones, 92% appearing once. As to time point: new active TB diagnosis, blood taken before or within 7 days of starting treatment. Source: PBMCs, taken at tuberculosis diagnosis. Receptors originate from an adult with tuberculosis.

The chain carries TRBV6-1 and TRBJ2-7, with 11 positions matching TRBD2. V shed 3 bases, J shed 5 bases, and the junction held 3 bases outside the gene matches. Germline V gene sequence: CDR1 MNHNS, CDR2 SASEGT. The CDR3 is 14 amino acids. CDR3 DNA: TGTGCCAGCAGTGAGACTAGCGGGACCCACGAGCAGTACTTC. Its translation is CASSETSGTHEQYF.

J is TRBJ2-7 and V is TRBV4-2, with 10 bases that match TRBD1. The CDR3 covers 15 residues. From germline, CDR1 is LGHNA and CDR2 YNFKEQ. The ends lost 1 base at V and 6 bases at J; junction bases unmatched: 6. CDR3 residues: CASSQVGTGVSEQYF. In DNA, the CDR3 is TGTGCCAGCAGCCAAGTGGGGACAGGGGTTTCCGAGCAGTACTTC.

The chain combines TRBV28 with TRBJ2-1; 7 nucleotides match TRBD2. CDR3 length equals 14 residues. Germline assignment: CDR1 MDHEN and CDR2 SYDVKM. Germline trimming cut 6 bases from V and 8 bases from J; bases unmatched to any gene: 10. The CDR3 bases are TGTGCCAGCAGACCCCCGACTAGCCGGGATGAGCAGTTCTTC. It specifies CASRPPTSRDEQFF.

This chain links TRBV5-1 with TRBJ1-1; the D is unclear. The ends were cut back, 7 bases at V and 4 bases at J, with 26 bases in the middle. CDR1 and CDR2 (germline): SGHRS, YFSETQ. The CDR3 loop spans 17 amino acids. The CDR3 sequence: CASFPVVSLGLGTEAFF. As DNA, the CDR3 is TGCGCCAGCTTCCCTGTCGTTTCGTTGGGTCTAGGCACTGAAGCTTTCTTT. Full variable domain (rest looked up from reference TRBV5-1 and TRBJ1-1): KAGVTQTPRYLIKTRGQQVTLSCSPISGHRSVSWYQQTPGQGLQFLFEYFSETQRNKGNFPGRFSGRQFSNSRSEMNVSTLELGDSALYLCASFPVVSLGLGTEAFFGQGTRLTVV.

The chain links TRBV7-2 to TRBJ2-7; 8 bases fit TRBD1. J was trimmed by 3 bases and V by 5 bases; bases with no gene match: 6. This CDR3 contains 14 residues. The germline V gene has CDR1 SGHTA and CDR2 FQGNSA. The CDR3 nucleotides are TGTGCCAGCAGCCCGGACAGGGCCAGCTACGAGCAGTACTTC. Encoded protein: CASSPDRASYEQYF.

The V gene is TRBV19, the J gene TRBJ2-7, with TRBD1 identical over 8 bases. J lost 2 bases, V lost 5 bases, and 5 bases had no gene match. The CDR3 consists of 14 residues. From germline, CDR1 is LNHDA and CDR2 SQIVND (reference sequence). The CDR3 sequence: CASSADRGTYEQYF. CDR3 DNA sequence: TGTGCCAGTAGTGCTGACAGGGGAACCTACGAGCAGTACTTC.

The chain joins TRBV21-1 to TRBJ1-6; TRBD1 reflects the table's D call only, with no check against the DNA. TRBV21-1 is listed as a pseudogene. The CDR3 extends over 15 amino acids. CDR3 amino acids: CASKGPTGGHSPLHF. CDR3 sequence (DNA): TGTGCCAGCAAGGGCCCCACAGGGGGCCATTCACCCCTCCACTTT.

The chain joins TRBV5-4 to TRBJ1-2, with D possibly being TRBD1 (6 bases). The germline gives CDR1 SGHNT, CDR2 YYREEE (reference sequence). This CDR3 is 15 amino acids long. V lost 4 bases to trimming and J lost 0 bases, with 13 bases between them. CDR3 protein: CASSPIGQSNYGYTF. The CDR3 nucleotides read TGTGCCAGCAGCCCCATAGGACAGTCTAACTATGGCTACACCTTC.

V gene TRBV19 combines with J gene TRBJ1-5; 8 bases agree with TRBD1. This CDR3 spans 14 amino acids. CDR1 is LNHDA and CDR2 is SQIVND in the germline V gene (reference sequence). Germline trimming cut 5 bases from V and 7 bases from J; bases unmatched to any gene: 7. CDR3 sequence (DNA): TGTGCCAGTAGTTGGACAGGGAACCAACAGCCCCAGCATTTT. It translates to CASSWTGNQQPQHF.

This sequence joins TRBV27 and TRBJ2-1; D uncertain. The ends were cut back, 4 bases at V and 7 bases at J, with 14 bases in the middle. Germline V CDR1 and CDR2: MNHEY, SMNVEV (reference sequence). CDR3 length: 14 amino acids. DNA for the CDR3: TGTGCCAGCAGTTCCCTCTCCTTGAGGAATGAGCAGTTCTTC. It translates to CASSSLSLRNEQFF.

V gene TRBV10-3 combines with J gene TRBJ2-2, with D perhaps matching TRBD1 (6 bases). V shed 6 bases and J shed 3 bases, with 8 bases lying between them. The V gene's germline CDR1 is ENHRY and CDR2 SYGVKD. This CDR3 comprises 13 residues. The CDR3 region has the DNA TGTGCCATCAGGGCAGGGGACACCGGGGAGCTGTTTTTT. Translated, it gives CAIRAGDTGELFF.

In DNA, the CDR3 is TGTGCCATCAGTGAGGCTAGCGGGAGTCGTGAGAATGAGCAGTTCTTC. Translated: CAISEASGSRENEQFF. The chain joins TRBV10-3 to TRBJ2-1; 10 nucleotides match TRBD2. The V gene's germline CDR1 is ENHRY and CDR2 SYGVKD. V lost 2 bases to trimming and J lost 7 bases; unmatched junction nucleotides: 8. This CDR3 region has 16 residues.

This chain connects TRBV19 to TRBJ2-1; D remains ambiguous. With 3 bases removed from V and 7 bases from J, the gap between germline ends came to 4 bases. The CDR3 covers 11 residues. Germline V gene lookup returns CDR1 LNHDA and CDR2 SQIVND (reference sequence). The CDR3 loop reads CASSIVNEQFF. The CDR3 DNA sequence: TGTGCCAGTAGTATCGTGAATGAGCAGTTCTTC.

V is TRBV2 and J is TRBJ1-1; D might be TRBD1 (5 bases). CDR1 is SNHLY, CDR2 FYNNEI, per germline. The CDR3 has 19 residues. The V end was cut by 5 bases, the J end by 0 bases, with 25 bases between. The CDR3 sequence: CASSYLKGTGVDMNTEAFF. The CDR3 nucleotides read TGTGCCAGCAGTTACTTAAAGGGGACGGGGGTTGACATGAACACTGAAGCTTTCTTT. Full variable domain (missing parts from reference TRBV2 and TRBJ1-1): EPEVTQTPSHQVTQMGQEVILRCVPISNHLYFYWYRQILGQKVEFLVSFYNNEISEKSEIFDDQFSVERPDGSNFTLKIRSTKLEDSAMYFCASSYLKGTGVDMNTEAFFGQGTRLTVV.

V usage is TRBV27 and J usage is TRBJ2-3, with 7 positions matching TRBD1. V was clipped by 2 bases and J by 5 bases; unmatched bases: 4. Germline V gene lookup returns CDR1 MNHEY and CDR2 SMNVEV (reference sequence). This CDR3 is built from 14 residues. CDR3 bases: TGTGCCAGCAGTTTAGACAGGGCGGGAGATACGCAGTATTTT. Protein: CASSLDRAGDTQYF.

CDR3 protein: CSARAGGYTF. DNA for the CDR3: TGCAGTGCTAGGGCAGGAGGCTACACCTTC. This chain links TRBV20-1 with TRBJ1-2; D unresolved. Germline V gene sequence: CDR1 DFQATT, CDR2 SNEGSKA (reference sequence). The CDR3 is 10 amino acids. V lost 3 bases, J lost 8 bases, and 7 bases lay in between.

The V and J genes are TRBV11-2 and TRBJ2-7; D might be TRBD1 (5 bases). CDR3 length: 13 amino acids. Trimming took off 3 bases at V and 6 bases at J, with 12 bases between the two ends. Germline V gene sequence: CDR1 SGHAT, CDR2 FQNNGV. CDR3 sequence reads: CASSFQGDVEQYF. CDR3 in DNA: TGTGCCAGCAGCTTCCAGGGTGATGTCGAGCAGTACTTC.

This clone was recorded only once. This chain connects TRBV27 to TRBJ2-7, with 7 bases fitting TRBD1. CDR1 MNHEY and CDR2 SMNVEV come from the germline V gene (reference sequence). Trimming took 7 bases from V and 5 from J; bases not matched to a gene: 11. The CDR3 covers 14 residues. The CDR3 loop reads CASTRQGRNHEQYF. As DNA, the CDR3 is TGTGCCAGCACCCGACAGGGAAGGAATCACGAGCAGTACTTC.

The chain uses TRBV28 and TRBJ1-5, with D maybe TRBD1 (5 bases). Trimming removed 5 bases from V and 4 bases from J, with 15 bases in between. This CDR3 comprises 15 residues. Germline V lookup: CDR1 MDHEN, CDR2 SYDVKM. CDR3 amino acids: CASSPGRFGNQPQHF. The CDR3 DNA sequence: TGTGCCAGCAGTCCAGGGAGGTTTGGAAATCAGCCCCAGCATTTT.

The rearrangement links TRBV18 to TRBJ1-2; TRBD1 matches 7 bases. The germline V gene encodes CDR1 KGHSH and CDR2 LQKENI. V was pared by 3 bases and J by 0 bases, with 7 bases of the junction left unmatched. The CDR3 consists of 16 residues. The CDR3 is CASSPRQGSANYGYTF. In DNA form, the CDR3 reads TGTGCCAGCTCACCGAGACAGGGCTCAGCTAACTATGGCTACACCTTC.

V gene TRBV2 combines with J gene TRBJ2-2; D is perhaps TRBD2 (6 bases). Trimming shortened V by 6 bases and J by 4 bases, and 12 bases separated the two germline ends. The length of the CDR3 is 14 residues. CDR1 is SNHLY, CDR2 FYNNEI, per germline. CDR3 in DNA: TGTGCCAGCAGCGTGAGGAGGGGCACCGGGGAGCTGTTTTTT. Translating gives CASSVRRGTGELFF.

For the CDR3, the DNA is TGTGCCAGCAGCGTAAGCGGGGGGCCGAACACCGGGGAGCTGTTTTTT. Amino acid sequence: CASSVSGGPNTGELFF. The rearrangement joins TRBV9 to TRBJ2-2; 9 bases map to TRBD2. The CDR3 loop spans 16 amino acids. CDR1 and CDR2 from the germline V gene are SGDLS and YYNGEE. V was clipped by 1 base and J by 0 bases; unmatched bases: 1. The whole variable domain, remainder taken from reference TRBV9 and TRBJ2-2, is DSGVTQTPKHLITATGQRVTLRCSPRSGDLSVYWYQQSLDQGLQFLIQYYNGEERAKGNILERFSAQQFPDLHSELNLSSLELGDSALYFCASSVSGGPNTGELFFGEGSRLTVL.

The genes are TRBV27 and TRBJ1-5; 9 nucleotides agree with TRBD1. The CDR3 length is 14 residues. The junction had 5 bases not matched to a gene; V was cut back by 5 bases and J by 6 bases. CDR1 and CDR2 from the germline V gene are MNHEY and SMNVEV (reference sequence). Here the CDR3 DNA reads TGTGCCAGCAGTGTACAGGGGGCGGGTCAGCCCCAGCATTTT. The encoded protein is CASSVQGAGQPQHF.

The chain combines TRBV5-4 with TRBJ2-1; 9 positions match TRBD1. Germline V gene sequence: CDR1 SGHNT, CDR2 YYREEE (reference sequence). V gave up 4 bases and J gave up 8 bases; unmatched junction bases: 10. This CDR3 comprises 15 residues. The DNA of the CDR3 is TGTGCCAGCAGCCCCCTACAGGGGGCCGGCGATGAGCAGTTCTTC. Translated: CASSPLQGAGDEQFF.